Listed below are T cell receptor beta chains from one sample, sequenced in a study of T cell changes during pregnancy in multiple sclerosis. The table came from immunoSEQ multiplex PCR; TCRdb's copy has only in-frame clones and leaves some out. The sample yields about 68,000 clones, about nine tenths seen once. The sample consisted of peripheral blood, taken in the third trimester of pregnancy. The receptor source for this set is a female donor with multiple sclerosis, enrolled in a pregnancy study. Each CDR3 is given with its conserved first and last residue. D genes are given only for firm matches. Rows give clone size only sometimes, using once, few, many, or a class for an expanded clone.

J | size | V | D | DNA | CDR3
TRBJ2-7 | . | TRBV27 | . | TGTGCCAGCAGTTTAGAAGGACTGAGACGAGAATACTACGAGCAGTACTTC | CASSLEGLRREYYEQYF
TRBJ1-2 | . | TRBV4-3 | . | TGCGCCAGCAGCCAAGACCAGAATCCCTATGGCTACACCTTC | CASSQDQNPYGYTF
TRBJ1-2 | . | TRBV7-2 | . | TGTGCCAGCAGCTTATCGTTTCGGGAAAACTATGGCTACACCTTC | CASSLSFRENYGYTF
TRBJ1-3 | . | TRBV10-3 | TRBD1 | TGTGCCATCAGTGAGAGACAGGGGGCATTGGGAAACACCATATATTTT | CAISERQGALGNTIYF
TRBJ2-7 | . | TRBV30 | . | TGTGCCTGGACCTTTTCCGACAGCCACGAGCAGTACTTC | CAWTFSDSHEQYF
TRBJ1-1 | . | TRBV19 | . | TGTGCCAGTAGTATTGCAGTCATGAACACTGAAGCTTTCTTT | CASSIAVMNTEAFF
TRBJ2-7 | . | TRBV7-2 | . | TGTGCCAGCAGCCCCGTAGTCGGGATAGACTACGAGCAGTACTTC | CASSPVVGIDYEQYF
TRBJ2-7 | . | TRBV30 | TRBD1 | TGTGCCTGGAGTATGGGACAGGGCTACGAGCAGTACTTC | CAWSMGQGYEQYF
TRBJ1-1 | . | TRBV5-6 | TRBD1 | TGTGCCAGCAGCCTCGACAGGGGAACTGAAGCTTTCTTT | CASSLDRGTEAFF
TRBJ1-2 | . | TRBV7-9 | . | TGTGCCAGCAGCCCCCCGTTGAACTATGGCTACACCTTC | CASSPPLNYGYTF
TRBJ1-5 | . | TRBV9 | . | TGTGCCAGCAGCCCAGAAGGGGGATATTCCCCCAATCAGCCCCAGCATTTT | CASSPEGGYSPNQPQHF
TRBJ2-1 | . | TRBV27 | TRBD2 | TGTGCCAGCAGCTCCACCTCGGGAGGGCCCGGTAAGCAGTTCTTC | CASSSTSGGPGKQFF
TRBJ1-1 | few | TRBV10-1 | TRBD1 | TGCGCCACCAAGGGACAGGTGAACACTGAAGCTTTCTTT | CATKGQVNTEAFF
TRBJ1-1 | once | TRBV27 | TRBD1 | TGTGCCAGCAGTAACCTGGGACAGGGGTATCGAATGAACACTGAAGCTTTCTTT | CASSNLGQGYRMNTEAFF
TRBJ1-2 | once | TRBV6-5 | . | TGTGCCAGCAGTTACTCGACTTTCGGCGGGAACTATGGCTACACCTTC | CASSYSTFGGNYGYTF